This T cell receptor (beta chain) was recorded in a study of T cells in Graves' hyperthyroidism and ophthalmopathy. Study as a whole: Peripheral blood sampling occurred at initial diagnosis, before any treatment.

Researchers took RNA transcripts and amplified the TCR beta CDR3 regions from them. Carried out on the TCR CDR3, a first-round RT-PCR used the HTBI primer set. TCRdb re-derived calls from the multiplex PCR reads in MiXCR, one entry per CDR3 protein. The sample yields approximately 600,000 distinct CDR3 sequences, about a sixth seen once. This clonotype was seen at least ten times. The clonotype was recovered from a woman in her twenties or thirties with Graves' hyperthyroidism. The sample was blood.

The CDR3 sequence is CASSGQGTRAYEQYF. DNA for the CDR3: TGTGCCAGCAGTGGACAGGGGACTAGAGCCTACGAGCAGTACTTC. V usage is TRBV2 and J usage is TRBJ2-7; D may be TRBD1 or TRBD2 (8 bases each). The CDR3 has 15 residues. V shed 4 bases and J shed 2 bases, with 15 bases lying between them. The germline V gene has CDR1 SNHLY and CDR2 FYNNEI.